The subject of this entry is one T cell receptor (beta chain). It has no known antigen specificity. The input lacks base qualities; no much larger clone sits a single base away. This specimen belongs to a study of shared clonotypes between healthy human individuals (dated by TCRdb to 2020 to 2021). For the study in its entirety: The cohort comprised a couple of women and three men aged 18 to 49 years. Blood TCR repertoires of about 5 healthy adults were deeply sequenced to estimate repertoire size and the extent of clonotype sharing between individuals. Per donor, leukapheresis produced somewhere between about 0.9 and 9 billion PBMCs. For each donor, CD4 naive and CD4 memory were each given three plates, CD8 naive was given two plates, and CD8 memory was given one plate. To increase sequencing depth and limit assay-specific biases, TCR repertoire library preparation and sequencing were carried out by different laboratories using diverse techniques. General study outcomes and caveats: The small number of donors limited the genetic and exposure-history diversity represented. Estimated clonotype richness was generally larger for naive than for memory subsets. Incomplete sequencing was indicated by rarefaction of sorted-subset datasets, despite the large sequencing depth. Compared with non-shared clonotypes, the clonotypes found in all four sorted-subset donors had higher generation probabilities. Pairwise subsampling indicated that sequencing depth was expected to affect the degree of clonotype sharing among donors. When a handful of donors were compared, the shared fraction of clonotypes was about 5% for naive CD4, roughly 3.4% for naive CD8, roughly 2.3% for memory CD4, and around 0.37% for memory CD8. Sampling was limited to blood, and TCR repertoires in tissue likely differ from TCR repertoires in blood.

CDR1 and CDR2 are read off the germline V gene (reference sequence) as MNHNY and SVGAGI. The CDR3 contains 12 residues, cysteine and phenylalanine counted. The only DNA kept is the CDR3, 36 bases in frame from the first base. V is pared back by 6 bases and J by 6 bases, with 10 bases lying between the germline termini. Using the deep immunoSEQ assay, multiplex PCR amplified TCR CDR3 regions from genomic DNA. Extracted genomic DNA from each cell subset was distributed evenly across all wells of several immunoSEQ 96-well plates, and each plate was treated as a replicate. For sorted subsets, 200 ng of genomic DNA, equivalent to roughly 30,000 T cell genomes, went into each replicate PCR. Purified libraries were measured with a Qubit 3.0 fluorometer, size-checked on a Bioanalyzer 2100, and measured again with the KAPA Library Quantification kit. Every immunoSEQ 96-well plate was sequenced on a separate single-read 150-cycle Illumina NextSeq 550 flow cell. The study's own analysis went as follows. Because the immunoSEQ output held only junctional sequences and lacked quality scores, the filtering could not match the filtering applied to full-length reads. To assign V/J genes and CDR3, sequences were annotated using PyIR, a Python wrapper for IgBLAST v1.9, with IMGT germline references. Any read was removed if the V/J assignment was weak (E-value above 1e-6), the CDR3 was missing, or the read contained stop codons, out-of-frame junctions, or ambiguous translated residues. V3J clonotypes were defined as sequences sharing the same inferred V gene, J gene, and CDR3 amino acid sequence. To compute the percentage overlap between repertoires, the number of shared unique clonotypes was divided by the size of the smaller repertoire. Three approaches were used to assess repertoire richness: RTK rarefaction, the Chao1 estimator, and Recon v2.1 estimates of unobserved clonotypes. OLGA was used to compute generation probabilities for all TCRbeta clonotypes that the gDNA method yielded from a few donors. This immuneACCESS table, as held by TCRdb, lists in-frame sequences with V and J called but not all clones. Of the missing ones, under half trace to an unresolved V gene in checked studies; the others have no known cause. That table is the source of V, J and clone size, and D and trimming were worked out from the DNA. Across this sample there are around 1,000,000 clones, with 70% to 80% seen only once. Of the sample, more than 0.85% is held by the ten largest clones.

The donors were healthy, HIV-negative adults with no recently reported acute infections or vaccinations. Only Caucasian adults living in Nashville, Tennessee, USA were represented among the donors. CD4+ T cells were enriched by magnetic negative selection, after which naive cells were positively selected on CD45RA and the negative fraction was taken as the memory subset. After blood collection by leukapheresis, PBMCs were isolated using Ficoll-Histopaque density gradient centrifugation and then cryopreserved in the vapor phase of liquid nitrogen. Analytical flow cytometry was used to check the purity and quantity of each magnetically sorted T cell population. Genomic DNA was isolated from every sorted fraction and measured by UV absorbance on a Nanodrop 2000c.

This receptor chain uses TRBV6-6 and TRBJ2-3; no D gene call is confident. The sequence came from a man younger than 30 in good health. Some clones in this sample may be carry-over from other donors' samples. Material for sequencing was memory CD4+ T cells from PBMCs. The cell subset or site label corresponds to: CD45RA-negative fraction. The CDR3 protein sequence reads: CASSQQKDTQYF. The DNA sequence is TGTGCCAGCAGCCAACAGAAGGATACGCAGTATTTT.